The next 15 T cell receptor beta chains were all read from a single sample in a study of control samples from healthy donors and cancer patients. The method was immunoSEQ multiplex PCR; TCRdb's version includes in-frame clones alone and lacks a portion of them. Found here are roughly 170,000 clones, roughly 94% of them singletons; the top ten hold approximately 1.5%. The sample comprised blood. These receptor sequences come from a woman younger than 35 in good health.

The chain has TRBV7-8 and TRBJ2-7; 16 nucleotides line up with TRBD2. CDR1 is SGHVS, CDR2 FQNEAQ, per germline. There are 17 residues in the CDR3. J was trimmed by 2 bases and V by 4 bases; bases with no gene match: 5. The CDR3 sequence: CASSSAGTSGRAYEQYF. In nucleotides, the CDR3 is TGTGCCAGCAGCTCAGCCGGGACTAGCGGGAGGGCCTACGAGCAGTACTTC.

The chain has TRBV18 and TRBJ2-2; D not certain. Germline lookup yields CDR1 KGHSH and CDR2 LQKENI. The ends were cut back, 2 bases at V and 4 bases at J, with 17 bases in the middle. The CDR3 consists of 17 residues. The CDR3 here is CASSPIFLSPGTGELFF. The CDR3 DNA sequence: TGTGCCAGCTCACCAATTTTTCTCTCGCCGGGCACCGGGGAGCTGTTTTTT.

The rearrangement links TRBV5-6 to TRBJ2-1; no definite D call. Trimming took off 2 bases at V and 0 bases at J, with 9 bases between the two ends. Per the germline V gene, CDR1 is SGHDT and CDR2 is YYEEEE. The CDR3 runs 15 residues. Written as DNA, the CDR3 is TGTGCCAGCAGCTTTTTCGCGAGCTCCTACAATGAGCAGTTCTTC. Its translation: CASSFFASSYNEQFF.

The CDR3 region has the DNA TGCGCCAGCAGCTTGGCCGGCCCCCAGGGAAAAGGTCCCCTCCACTTT. The encoded protein is CASSLAGPQGKGPLHF. The chain is built from TRBV5-1 and TRBJ1-6; tentatively, D is TRBD1 (5 bases). The CDR3 is made up of 16 amino acids. V shed 0 bases and J shed 13 bases, with 20 bases lying between them. The germline CDR1 and CDR2 sequences are SGHRS and YFSETQ.

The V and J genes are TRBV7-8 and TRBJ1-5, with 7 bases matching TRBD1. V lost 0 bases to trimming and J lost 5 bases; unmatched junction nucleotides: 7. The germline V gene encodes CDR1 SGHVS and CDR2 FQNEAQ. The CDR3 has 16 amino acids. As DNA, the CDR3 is TGTGCCAGCAGCTTAGCGAGGGACAGACAGTATCAGCCCCAGCATTTT. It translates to CASSLARDRQYQPQHF.

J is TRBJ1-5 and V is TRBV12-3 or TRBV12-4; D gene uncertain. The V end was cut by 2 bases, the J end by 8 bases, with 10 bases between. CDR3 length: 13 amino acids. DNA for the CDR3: TGTGCCAGCAGTTTAAGGGATCAAGAGCCCCAGCATTTT. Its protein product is CASSLRDQEPQHF.

In DNA, the CDR3 is TGTGCCAGCAGCTTGGGGGGGGATCTAATGAACACTGAAGCTTTCTTT. Translation gives CASSLGGDLMNTEAFF. The V gene is TRBV5-4, the J gene TRBJ1-1, with a tentative D call TRBD1 (5 bases). CDR1 is SGHNT, CDR2 YYREEE, per germline (reference sequence). CDR3 length: 16 residues. V lost 0 bases and J 0 bases, leaving 12 bases between the germline ends.

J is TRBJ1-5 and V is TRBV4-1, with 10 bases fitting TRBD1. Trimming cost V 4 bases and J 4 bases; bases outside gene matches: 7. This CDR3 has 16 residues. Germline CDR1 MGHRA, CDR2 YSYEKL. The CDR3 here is CASSPSGTGVNQPQHF. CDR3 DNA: TGCGCCAGCAGCCCGTCCGGGACAGGGGTGAATCAGCCCCAGCATTTT.

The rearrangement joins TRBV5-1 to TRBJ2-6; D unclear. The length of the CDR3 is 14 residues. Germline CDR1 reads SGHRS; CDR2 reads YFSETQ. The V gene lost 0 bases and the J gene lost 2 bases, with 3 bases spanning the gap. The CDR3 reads CASSLGAGANVLTF. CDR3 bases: TGCGCCAGCAGCTTGGGGGCTGGGGCCAACGTCCTGACTTTC. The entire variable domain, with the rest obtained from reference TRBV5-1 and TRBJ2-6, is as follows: KAGVTQTPRYLIKTRGQQVTLSCSPISGHRSVSWYQQTPGQGLQFLFEYFSETQRNKGNFPGRFSGRQFSNSRSEMNVSTLELGDSALYLCASSLGAGANVLTFGAGSRLTVL.

The CDR3 protein is CASSRGSYNSPLHF. Here the CDR3 DNA reads TGTGCCAGCAGTCGTGGGTCCTATAATTCACCCCTCCACTTT. The genes are TRBV5-5 and TRBJ1-6; no clear D. The germline V gene encodes CDR1 SGHKS and CDR2 YYEKEE (reference sequence). V was trimmed by 5 bases and J by 1 base, leaving 7 bases between them. The CDR3 is 14 amino acids. The full variable domain, completed using reference TRBV5-5 and TRBJ1-6, is DAGVTQSPTHLIKTRGQQVTLRCSPISGHKSVSWYQQVLGQGPQFIFQYYEKEERGRGNFPDRFSARQFPNYSSELNVNALLLGDSALYLCASSRGSYNSPLHFGNGTRLTVT.

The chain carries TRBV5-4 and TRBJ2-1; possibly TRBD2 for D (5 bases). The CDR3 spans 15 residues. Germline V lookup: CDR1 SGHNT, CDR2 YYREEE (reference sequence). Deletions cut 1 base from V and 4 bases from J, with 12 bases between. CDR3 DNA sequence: TGTGCCAGCAGCTTGACTCCGGGGAGTTACAATGAGCAGTTCTTC. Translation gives CASSLTPGSYNEQFF.

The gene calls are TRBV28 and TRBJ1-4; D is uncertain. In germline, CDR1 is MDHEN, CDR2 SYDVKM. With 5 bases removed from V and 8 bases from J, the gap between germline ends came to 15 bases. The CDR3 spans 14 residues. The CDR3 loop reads CASSGQDQGEKLFF. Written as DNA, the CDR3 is TGTGCCAGCAGTGGGCAGGATCAAGGAGAAAAACTGTTTTTT.

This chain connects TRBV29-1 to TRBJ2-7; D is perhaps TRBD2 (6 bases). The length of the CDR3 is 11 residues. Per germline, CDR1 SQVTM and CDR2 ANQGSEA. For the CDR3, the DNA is TGCTCCAGTCGTTGGGGAGGCGAGCAGTACTTC. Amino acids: CSSRWGGEQYF.

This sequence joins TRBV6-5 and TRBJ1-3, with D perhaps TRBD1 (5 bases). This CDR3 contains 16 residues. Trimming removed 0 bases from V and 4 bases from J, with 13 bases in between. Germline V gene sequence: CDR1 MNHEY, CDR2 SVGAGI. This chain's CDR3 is CASSYSKGLAGNTIYF. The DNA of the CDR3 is TGTGCCAGCAGTTACTCGAAGGGGCTCGCGGGAAACACCATATATTTT.

The CDR3 loop is CASGPTLAAFEEEQFF. In DNA, the CDR3 is TGCGCCAGCGGGCCTACCCTAGCGGCATTCGAAGAAGAGCAGTTCTTC. The rearrangement joins TRBV4-1 to TRBJ2-1; TRBD2 matches at 7 bases. Germline values: CDR1 MGHRA, CDR2 YSYEKL. The CDR3 runs to 16 residues. Germline trimming cut 8 bases from V and 10 bases from J; bases unmatched to any gene: 20.